This T cell receptor beta chain was recorded in a study of T cells in localized non-small cell lung cancer. Study-wide points: Heterogeneity cannot be ruled out, as sequencing used one tumor region only. Uninvolved nearby lung showed the greatest T cell clonality, exceeding that found in tumor. A median of about 54 of the top 100 tumor clones appeared in adjacent lung, which was paired and uninvolved. Patients showing higher blood T cell density tended to see longer overall survival.

About this clone: Its antigen is currently unknown.

Trimming shortened V by 0 bases and J by 2 bases, and 13 bases separated the two germline ends. Germline V lookup: CDR1 SGHRS, CDR2 YFSETQ. This CDR3 comprises 16 residues. Assay used: immunoSEQ multiplex PCR; TCRdb lists only in-frame clones, some missing. The sample shows 100,000 to 150,000 clones, approximately 88% of them seen only once. This specimen consisted of peripheral blood, obtained before any cancer treatment. The chain has TRBV5-1 and TRBJ2-3; TRBD1 is a possible D gene (6 bases). The clonotype was recovered from a female donor older than 55 with stage I lung adenocarcinoma. The CDR3 DNA sequence: TGCGCCAGCAGCTTGGAGGCAGGGGACCTCACAGATACGCAGTATTTT. Its protein is CASSLEAGDLTDTQYF.